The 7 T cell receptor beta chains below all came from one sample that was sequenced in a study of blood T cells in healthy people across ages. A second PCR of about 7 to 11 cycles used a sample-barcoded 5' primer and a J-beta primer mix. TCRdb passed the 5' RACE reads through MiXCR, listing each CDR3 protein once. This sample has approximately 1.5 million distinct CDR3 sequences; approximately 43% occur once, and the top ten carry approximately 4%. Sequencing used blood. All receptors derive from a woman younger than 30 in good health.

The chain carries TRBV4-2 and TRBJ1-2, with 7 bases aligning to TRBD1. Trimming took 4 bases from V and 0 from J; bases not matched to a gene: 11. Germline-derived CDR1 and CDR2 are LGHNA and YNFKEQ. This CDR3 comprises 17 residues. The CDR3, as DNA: TGTGCCAGCAGCCGGAATCCCACAGGGGAGGCTAACTATGGCTACACCTTC. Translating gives CASSRNPTGEANYGYTF.

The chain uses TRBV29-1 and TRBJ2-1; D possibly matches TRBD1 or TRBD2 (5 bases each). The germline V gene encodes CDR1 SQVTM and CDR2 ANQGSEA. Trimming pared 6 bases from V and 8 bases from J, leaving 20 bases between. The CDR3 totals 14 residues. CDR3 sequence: CSVGHLLTRDEQFF. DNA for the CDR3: TGCAGCGTAGGACACTTACTAACTAGGGATGAGCAGTTCTTC.

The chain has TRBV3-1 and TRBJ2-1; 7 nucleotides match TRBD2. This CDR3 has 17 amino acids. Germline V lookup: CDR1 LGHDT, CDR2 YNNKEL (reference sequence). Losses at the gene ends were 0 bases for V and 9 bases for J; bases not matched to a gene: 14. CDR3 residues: CASSQDGGSGIAGEQFF. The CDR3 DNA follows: TGTGCCAGCAGCCAAGATGGGGGGTCTGGTATAGCGGGTGAGCAGTTCTTC.

This CDR3 is CAISVSDSSYEQYF. The CDR3 DNA reads as TGTGCCATCAGTGTTTCAGACAGTTCCTACGAGCAGTACTTC. The rearrangement joins TRBV10-3 to TRBJ2-7, with D perhaps TRBD1 (5 bases). Germline V gene data show CDR1 as ENHRY and CDR2 as SYGVKD. This CDR3 region has 14 residues. V lost 4 bases and J 1 base, leaving 11 bases between the germline ends.

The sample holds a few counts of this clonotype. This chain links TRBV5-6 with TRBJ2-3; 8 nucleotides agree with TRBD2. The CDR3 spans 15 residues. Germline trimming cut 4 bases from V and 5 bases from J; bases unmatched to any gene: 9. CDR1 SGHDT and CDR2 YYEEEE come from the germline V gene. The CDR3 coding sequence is TGTGCCAGCAGCACGCCGCGGGGGGCGGGAGATACGCAGTATTTT. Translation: CASSTPRGAGDTQYF.

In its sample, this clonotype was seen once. DNA for the CDR3: TGCGCCAGCAGGGGACCGAAGGGGACGCACTATGGCTACACCTTC. Residues: CASRGPKGTHYGYTF. The chain links TRBV4-3 to TRBJ1-2; D may be TRBD1 (5 bases). The CDR3 extends over 15 amino acids. The V gene's germline CDR1 is LGHNA and CDR2 YSLEER. Between the trimmed V and J ends, which lost 6 bases and 3 bases, there was a span of 17 bases.

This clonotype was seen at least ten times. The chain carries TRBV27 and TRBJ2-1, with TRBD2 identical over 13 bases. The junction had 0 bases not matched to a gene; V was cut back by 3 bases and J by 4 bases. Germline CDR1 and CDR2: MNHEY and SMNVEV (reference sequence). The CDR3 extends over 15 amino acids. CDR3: CASSLTSGGYNEQFF. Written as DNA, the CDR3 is TGTGCCAGCAGTTTGACTAGCGGGGGGTACAATGAGCAGTTCTTC.